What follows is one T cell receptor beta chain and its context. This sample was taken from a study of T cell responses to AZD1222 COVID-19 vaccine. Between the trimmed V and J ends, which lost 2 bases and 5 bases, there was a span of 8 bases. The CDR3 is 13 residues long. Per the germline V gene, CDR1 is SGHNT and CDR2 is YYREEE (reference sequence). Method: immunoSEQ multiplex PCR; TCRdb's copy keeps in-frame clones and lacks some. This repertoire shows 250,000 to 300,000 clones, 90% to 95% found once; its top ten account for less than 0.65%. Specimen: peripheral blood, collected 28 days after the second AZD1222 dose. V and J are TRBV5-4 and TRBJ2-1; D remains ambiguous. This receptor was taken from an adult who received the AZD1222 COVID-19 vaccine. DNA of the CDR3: TGTGCCAGCAGCTTAGGCAGACACAATGAGCAGTTCTTC. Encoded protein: CASSLGRHNEQFF.